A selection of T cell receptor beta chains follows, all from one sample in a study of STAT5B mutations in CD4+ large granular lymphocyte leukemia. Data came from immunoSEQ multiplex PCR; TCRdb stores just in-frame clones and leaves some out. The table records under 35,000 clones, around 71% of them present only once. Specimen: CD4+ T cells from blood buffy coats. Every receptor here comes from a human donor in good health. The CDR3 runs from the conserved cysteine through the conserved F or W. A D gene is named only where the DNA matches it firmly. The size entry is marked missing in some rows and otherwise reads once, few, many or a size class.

CASRALDNYGYTF	few	NA	TRBV2
CASSYSGYGNQPQHF	once	NA	TRBV6-5
CASSLSLAGAGETQYF	NA	TRBD2	TRBV28
CASYGQVYGYTF	few	TRBD1	TRBV5-4
CAWSSWGQETQYF	once	NA	TRBV30
CASSVQGRRTGELFF	NA	NA	TRBV5-4
CASMCGSNQPQHF	NA	NA	TRBV7-3
CASSDRNIQYF	NA	NA	TRBV2
CASSAPGLAASGTQYF	NA	TRBD2	TRBV18
CASSEDGIGFGYTF	NA	NA	TRBV2
CASSLGGGGTNYGYTF	NA	NA	TRBV5-4
CASTSAGGNTDTQYF	NA	NA	TRBV28
CASSLALTRAQYF	NA	NA	TRBV28
CASSLGGQGANSPLHF	NA	TRBD1	TRBV7-6
CSAGQGINQPQHF	NA	TRBD1	TRBV29-1
CASSLEGARSRQLYYGYTF	few	TRBD1	TRBV27
CASSEPIPMNTEAFF	NA	NA	TRBV6-1
CASSVLAGVTGELFF	NA	TRBD2	TRBV5-5
CASSEMYSGTGNRGFSEAFF	NA	TRBD1	TRBV6-1
CATSRDRGLETQYF	NA	TRBD1	TRBV10-3
CASRSRTGVGTEAFF	few	TRBD1	TRBV28
CASSPPSSAPDTQYF	NA	NA	TRBV18
CASSLDPAYEQYF	NA	NA	TRBV5-1
CASSRRARGTYEQYF	NA	TRBD1	TRBV27
CASSSDWGSNQPQHF	NA	NA	TRBV5-8
CASSVGGTDSPLHF	NA	TRBD1	TRBV9
CASRGSGGPNEKLFF	NA	TRBD1	TRBV28
CATSKDQLSGANVLTF	NA	NA	TRBV18
CASSGRRGNTEAFF	NA	NA	TRBV21-1
CASSKGGQLNTEAFF	few	TRBD1	TRBV6-5
CSVGPGGAGGAGDIQYF	NA	TRBD2	TRBV29-1
CAISNRVDGNTIYF	NA	NA	TRBV10-3
CASSAEKLFF	NA	NA	TRBV25-1
CASSINQGAREKLFF	few	TRBD1	TRBV18
CASRPSGTSGLLAKNIQYF	NA	TRBD2	TRBV19
CASSRPGQLNTEAFF	NA	TRBD1	TRBV19
CASSFSSNQPQHF	NA	NA	TRBV7-2
CASSQEDRGYEQYF	NA	TRBD1	TRBV4-1
CASSAHPNTANYGYTF	NA	NA	TRBV9
CASRHGTSGAYEQYF	NA	TRBD2	TRBV19
CASSIDVSGGDPKRTQYF	NA	TRBD2	TRBV19
CASSLQGTEAFF	NA	NA	TRBV28